Described below is a single TCR beta chain sequence and its context. Its cognate antigen is unknown. The data are from a study of beta chain features in type 1 diabetes. About the research overall: Age and gender were similar between patients and healthy donors, as were cell yields.

General study findings and limits: When Type 1 diabetes patients were examined, their TCRB CDR3s proved moderately but significantly shorter in all four CD4+ subsets.

Expressed TCRB transcripts were sequenced because the entire RNA isolate underwent reverse transcription. Each sample of naive, central memory or regulatory T cells had, on average, about 3.5 million reads. Method: immunoSEQ multiplex PCR; TCRdb's copy keeps in-frame clones and lacks some. In the table there are over 120,000 clones, 10% to 15% of which are singletons. Every participating donor gave one draw, a heparinised blood sample averaging approximately 120 mL. Cell sorting via CD45RO/CCR7/CD25/CD127/CD95/CD27 was performed to obtain CD4+ naive, central memory, regulatory and stem cell-like memory cells. Sample: central memory CD4+ T cells from blood. The source of this sequence is a man aged 18 to 35 with type 1 diabetes.

For the CDR3, the DNA is TGTGCCTGGAGAATACAGGTGAATTCACCCCTCCACTTT. Amino acids: CAWRIQVNSPLHF. The chain has TRBV30 and TRBJ1-6; D is perhaps TRBD1 (5 bases). V lost 3 bases and J 7 bases, leaving 10 bases between the germline ends. In germline, CDR1 is GTSNPN, CDR2 SVGIG (reference sequence). This CDR3 has 13 amino acids.